The clone carrying this T cell receptor (beta chain) was detected many times. One entry per CDR3 protein, called by TCRdb with MiXCR from the RACE reads. The sample holds approximately 400,000 distinct CDR3 sequences, 4.5% to 5.5% seen once. The junction had 6 bases not matched to a gene; V was cut back by 6 bases and J by 5 bases. The CDR3 has 13 amino acids. Germline CDR1 is SEHNR and CDR2 is FQNEAQ (reference sequence). This sample stems from a study of human T cells and chemical hapten exposure. Noted time point: pre-sensitization, week 0. Regarding treatment: therapeutic diphenylcyclopropenone sensitization with weekly scalp DPC.

V usage is TRBV7-9 and J usage is TRBJ1-1, with TRBD1 matching 7 bases. This sequence was found in a woman aged 50 to 65 with alopecia areata. Some clones in this sample may be carry-over from other donors' samples. The input for sequencing was whole blood, taken in connection with sensitization to the hapten diphenylcyclopropenone (DPC). This chain's CDR3 is CASRDLTGTEAFF. In nucleotides, the CDR3 is TGTGCCAGCAGGGATCTGACAGGGACTGAAGCTTTCTTT.